The 17 T cell receptor beta chains reported below all come from one sample, sequenced in a study of blood T cells in healthy people across ages. Next came a second PCR, run for roughly 7 to 12 cycles, which used a sample-barcoded 5' primer along with a J-beta primer mix. TCRdb reanalysed the 5' RACE reads using MiXCR and keeps one entry per CDR3 protein. The repertoire holds 850,000 to 1,000,000 distinct CDR3 sequences, with about 53% as singletons. The sample comprised blood. These receptors were obtained from a woman between 55 and 75 years old in good health.

The chain has TRBV4-1 and TRBJ2-6; D gene ambiguous. The germline V gene encodes CDR1 MGHRA and CDR2 YSYEKL. V was trimmed by 4 bases and J by 1 base, leaving 14 bases between them. CDR3 length: 17 residues. The CDR3: CASSPAGPGSGANVLTF. CDR3 in DNA: TGCGCCAGCAGCCCCGCTGGGCCGGGTTCTGGGGCCAACGTCCTGACTTTC.

The chain is built from TRBV28 and TRBJ2-7, with D possibly matching TRBD2 (5 bases). Trimming stripped 3 bases from V and 2 bases from J, with 14 bases between. Germline CDR1 reads MDHEN; CDR2 reads SYDVKM. This CDR3 spans 15 amino acids. CDR3 sequence reads: CASSFADFRPYEQYF. The CDR3 nucleotides read TGTGCCAGCAGTTTTGCGGACTTCCGACCCTACGAGCAGTACTTC.

This chain uses TRBV27 with TRBJ2-5; D may be TRBD1 (5 bases). Trimming stripped 6 bases from V and 11 bases from J, with 19 bases between. Germline CDR1 is MNHEY and CDR2 is SMNVEV (reference sequence). The CDR3 covers 13 residues. CDR3: CASSTTGERKQYF. DNA for the CDR3: TGTGCCAGCAGCACTACAGGCGAGAGGAAGCAGTACTTC.

This rearrangement joins TRBV20-1 to TRBJ2-3; 7 bases line up with TRBD2. This CDR3 contains 15 residues. Looked up from germline, CDR1 is DFQATT and CDR2 is SNEGSKA (reference sequence). V lost 1 base, J lost 5 bases, and 9 bases stayed unmatched. DNA for the CDR3: TGCAGTGCTAGAGGGATGGCGGGAGTGGGAGATACGCAGTATTTT. This sequence encodes CSARGMAGVGDTQYF.

This clonotype was recorded only once. V and J are TRBV3-1 and TRBJ1-2; D is uncertain. Germline V CDR1 and CDR2: LGHDT, YNNKEL (reference sequence). The CDR3 loop spans 13 amino acids. V lost 2 bases, J lost 7 bases, and 11 bases lay in between. The CDR3 spells CASSQRRVLGYTF. CDR3 DNA: TGTGCCAGCAGCCAACGGAGGGTACTTGGCTACACCTTC.

This clonotype was seen just once. Its ends do not fully match the called genes, so a read error is possible. This chain uses TRBV4-1 with TRBJ2-5, with a weak D call TRBD2 (5 bases). This CDR3 has 16 residues. Germline CDR1 MGHRA, CDR2 YSYEKL. The CDR3 here is CPSSQVLRRNQETQYF. In nucleotides, the CDR3 is TGCCCCAGCAGCCAAGTATTGAGGAGGAACCAAGAGACCCAGTACTTC.

The chain is built from TRBV13 and TRBJ2-1; 7 positions match TRBD2. Germline V gene lookup returns CDR1 PRHDT and CDR2 FYEKMQ (reference sequence). The CDR3 length is 16 residues. The V and J ends lost 2 bases and 2 bases, in that order; junction bases with no gene match: 6. CDR3 DNA sequence: TGTGCCAGCAGCTTACGCCTGGGGGGGGCCTACAATGAGCAGTTCTTC. Its translation is CASSLRLGGAYNEQFF.

This clonotype was observed many times. The V and J genes are TRBV20-1 and TRBJ2-7; the D gene is possibly TRBD2 (5 bases). The CDR3 has 13 amino acids. Trimming pared 6 bases from V and 5 bases from J, leaving 17 bases between. CDR1 and CDR2 (germline): DFQATT, SNEGSKA (reference sequence). The CDR3 protein is CSALGQRADEQYF. CDR3 bases: TGCAGTGCCCTGGGCCAGAGGGCGGACGAGCAGTACTTC.

V usage is TRBV20-1 and J usage is TRBJ2-6; D possibly corresponds to TRBD1 (5 bases). Between the trimmed V and J ends, which lost 0 bases and 2 bases, there was a span of 11 bases. Germline V gives CDR1 DFQATT, CDR2 SNEGSKA (reference sequence). The CDR3 sequence is 16 residues long. The CDR3: CSARDLRVTGANVLTF. CDR3 sequence (DNA): TGCAGTGCTAGAGATCTCAGGGTCACTGGGGCCAACGTCCTGACTTTC.

This chain joins TRBV27 and TRBJ2-1, with D perhaps TRBD1 (5 bases). Deletions cut 4 bases from V and 3 bases from J, with 10 bases between. The CDR3 runs to 14 residues. CDR1 and CDR2 (germline): MNHEY, SMNVEV (reference sequence). The CDR3 nucleotides are TGTGCCAGCAGTTCCAGGGATGTCTACAATGAGCAGTTCTTC. The encoded protein is CASSSRDVYNEQFF.

The chain combines TRBV4-1 with TRBJ2-1, with D unclear. The ends were cut back, 2 bases at V and 6 bases at J, with 14 bases in the middle. This CDR3 spans 15 amino acids. Germline V gives CDR1 MGHRA, CDR2 YSYEKL. This chain's CDR3 is CASSQLSLISNEQFF. The CDR3 DNA reads as TGCGCCAGCAGCCAACTAAGCCTCATCTCCAATGAGCAGTTCTTC.

Note on this clonotype: The junction shows a germline mismatch at one end, possibly a read error. The chain employs TRBV7-2 and TRBJ2-1, with no clear D. The CDR3 contains 12 residues. CDR1 is SGHTA and CDR2 is FQGNSA in the germline V gene. The chain's CDR3 is CVSSPTRNEQFF. CDR3 coding DNA: TGTGTCAGCAGCCCAACCCGAAATGAGCAGTTCTTC.

V and J are TRBV12-3 or TRBV12-4 and TRBJ2-1, with 8 bases identical to TRBD2. The J segment lost 9 bases and the V segment lost 3 bases, leaving 4 bases of the junction unmatched. This CDR3 is 13 amino acids long. CDR3 DNA: TGTGCCAGCAGTTTTTCGGGGGGGAGTGAGCAGTTCTTC. Translated: CASSFSGGSEQFF.

The gene calls are TRBV4-1 and TRBJ2-4, with D unclear. The J call may be wrong; the DNA end is better matched by TRBJ2-7. Germline values: CDR1 MGHRA, CDR2 YSYEKL. This CDR3 region has 17 residues. CDR3 region: CASSQDRLVTHYYEQYF. CDR3 bases: TGCGCCAGCAGCCAAGATAGGCTAGTCACACACTACTACGAGCAGTACTTC.

The rearrangement joins TRBV20-1 to TRBJ2-1; 9 bases map to TRBD2. Germline assignment: CDR1 DFQATT and CDR2 SNEGSKA (reference sequence). V shed 0 bases and J 5 bases; nucleotides not matched to a gene: 20. CDR3 length: 20 amino acids. The CDR3 spells CSARDLKGKVAGDFDNEQFF. CDR3 coding DNA: TGCAGTGCTAGAGATTTGAAGGGGAAGGTAGCGGGAGACTTCGACAATGAGCAGTTCTTC.

The rearrangement uses TRBV2 and TRBJ2-5; weak D call: TRBD1 (6 bases). The V gene lost 7 bases and the J gene lost 11 bases, with 17 bases spanning the gap. Germline CDR1 and CDR2: SNHLY and FYNNEI. This CDR3 spans 12 amino acids. The chain's CDR3 is CASNPDSLEQYF. In nucleotides, the CDR3 is TGTGCCAGCAACCCGGACAGCCTGGAGCAGTACTTC.

This clonotype has a handful of counts. V usage is TRBV6-1 and J usage is TRBJ2-7; D possibly corresponds to TRBD2 (6 bases). CDR1 MNHNS and CDR2 SASEGT come from the germline V gene. The CDR3 has 14 residues. Trimming removed 4 bases from V and 6 bases from J, with 16 bases in between. CDR3 nucleotide sequence: TGTGCCAGCAGTGGCGGGACGACCCCCGGCGAGCAGTACTTC. It encodes CASSGGTTPGEQYF.